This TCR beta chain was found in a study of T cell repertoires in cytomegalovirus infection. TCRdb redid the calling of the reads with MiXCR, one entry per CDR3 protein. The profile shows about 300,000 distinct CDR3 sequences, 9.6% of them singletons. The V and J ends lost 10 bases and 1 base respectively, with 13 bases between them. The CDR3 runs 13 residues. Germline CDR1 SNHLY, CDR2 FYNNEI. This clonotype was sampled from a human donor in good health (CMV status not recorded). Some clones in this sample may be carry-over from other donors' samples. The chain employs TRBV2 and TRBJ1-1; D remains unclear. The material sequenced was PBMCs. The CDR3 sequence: CAIDPRGNTEAFF. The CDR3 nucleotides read TGTGCCATAGACCCACGAGGGAACACTGAAGCTTTCTTT.